These 27 T cell receptor beta chains were sequenced from one sample in a study of T cells in Graves' hyperthyroidism and ophthalmopathy. TCR beta CDR3 sequences were amplified from RNA transcripts. HTBI primers were employed in a first-round RT-PCR of the TCR CDR3. Each CDR3 protein is one row after TCRdb ran MiXCR on the multiplex PCR reads. The sample gives 350,000 or so distinct CDR3 sequences, about a sixth of which show up once; roughly a third is in the top ten. Material: blood. These receptor sequences come from a woman in her twenties or thirties with Graves' hyperthyroidism that later progressed to Graves' ophthalmopathy.

The sample holds a few counts of this clonotype. The chain recombines TRBV20-1 with TRBJ1-4; perhaps TRBD1 as D (6 bases). From germline, CDR1 is DFQATT and CDR2 SNEGSKA (reference sequence). V lost 0 bases and J lost 7, with 9 bases in between. The CDR3 sequence is 13 residues long. CDR3 region: CSAREGAVEKLFF. The CDR3 coding sequence is TGCAGTGCTAGAGAGGGGGCAGTTGAAAAACTGTTTTTT.

This clonotype was seen many times. The rearrangement uses TRBV30 and TRBJ1-6; D is undetermined. The CDR3 runs 14 residues. The V end lost 2 bases, the J end lost 6 bases, and 11 bases lay between the germline ends. Looked up from germline, CDR1 is GTSNPN and CDR2 is SVGIG (reference sequence). CDR3 protein: CAWSSDGANSPLHF. The CDR3 coding sequence is TGTGCCTGGAGTTCGGACGGAGCTAATTCACCCCTCCACTTT.

The chain combines TRBV20-1 with TRBJ1-5; D is ambiguous. The ends were cut back, 0 bases at V and 11 bases at J, with 8 bases in the middle. The CDR3 has 11 residues. Germline V gives CDR1 DFQATT, CDR2 SNEGSKA (reference sequence). CDR3 sequence (DNA): TGCAGTGCTAGAGAACCCCCAGCCCAGCATTTT. It specifies CSAREPPAQHF.

This clonotype was seen a few times. The chain joins TRBV20-1 to TRBJ2-1, with 9 bases identical to TRBD2. The germline V gene has CDR1 DFQATT and CDR2 SNEGSKA (reference sequence). This CDR3 region has 16 residues. V lost 0 bases to trimming and J lost 8 bases; unmatched junction nucleotides: 11. CDR3 protein: CSARDQAAGGLDEQFF. CDR3 DNA sequence: TGCAGTGCTAGAGATCAAGCAGCGGGAGGTTTGGATGAGCAGTTCTTC.

This clonotype was counted a few times. The chain recombines TRBV29-1 with TRBJ1-2; 7 bases fit TRBD1. J lost 3 bases, V lost 3 bases, and 13 bases had no gene match. In germline, CDR1 is SQVTM, CDR2 ANQGSEA. The CDR3 is 16 amino acids. The CDR3 DNA sequence: TGCAGCGTTGAGTTGGCAGGGGGATTTTCTGACTATGGCTACACCTTC. This codes for CSVELAGGFSDYGYTF.

Worth noting for this clonotype: A much larger clone lies one base from this, so it may be a read error. The chain recombines TRBV5-1 with TRBJ2-5; 8 positions agree with TRBD2. TRBJ2-1 explains the end of the DNA better; the J call may be wrong. CDR3 length equals 13 residues. Germline V CDR1 and CDR2: SGHRS, YFSETQ. The CDR3 is CASSAGGPETQFF. The CDR3 region has the DNA TGCGCCAGCAGCGCGGGGGGCCCAGAGACCCAGTTCTTC.

The chain uses TRBV7-2 and TRBJ2-1; D remains unclear. In germline, CDR1 is SGHTA, CDR2 FQGNSA. V lost 4 bases and J 5 bases, leaving 15 bases between the germline ends. The CDR3 consists of 15 residues. The CDR3 DNA reads TGTGCCAGCAGCTCCTTAAGGATCGCACACAATGAGCAGTTCTTC. This sequence encodes CASSSLRIAHNEQFF.

Many counts were recorded for this clonotype. V and J are TRBV12-3 or TRBV12-4 and TRBJ2-1; 9 positions match TRBD1. The J segment lost 12 bases and the V segment lost 6 bases, leaving 12 bases of the junction unmatched. CDR3 length: 14 residues. CDR3 loop: CASSRDRALQGQFF. The DNA of the CDR3 is TGTGCCAGCAGCCGGGACAGGGCGCTTCAGGGGCAGTTCTTC.

This clonotype was picked up many times. The rearrangement links TRBV7-2 to TRBJ1-6, with 7 nucleotides matching TRBD1. With V trimmed by 5 bases and J by 5 bases, 12 bases remained unmatched. CDR1 and CDR2 (germline): SGHTA, FQGNSA. The CDR3 contains 17 residues. The CDR3 DNA reads as TGTGCCAGCAGCCAGCGGACGGGACAGCCTCATAATTCACCCCTCCACTTT. It codes for CASSQRTGQPHNSPLHF.

The sample holds many counts of this clonotype. This sequence joins TRBV13 and TRBJ1-4; D perhaps matches TRBD1 (6 bases). V lost 5 bases, J lost 10 bases, and 11 bases lay in between. This CDR3 is built from 12 residues. Germline-derived CDR1 and CDR2 are PRHDT and FYEKMQ (reference sequence). The CDR3 protein is CASSLGGGKLFF. Written as DNA, the CDR3 is TGTGCCAGCAGCCTTGGAGGGGGAAAACTGTTTTTT.

This chain connects TRBV7-6 to TRBJ2-1, with D hard to call. Looked up from germline, CDR1 is SGHVS and CDR2 is FNYEAQ. V was clipped by 4 bases and J by 9 bases, with 13 bases between them. The CDR3 is made up of 13 amino acids. Here the CDR3 reads CASSSLVSGEQFF. The CDR3 region has the DNA TGTGCCAGCAGCTCCCTAGTCTCCGGTGAGCAGTTCTTC.

The chain recombines TRBV4-1 with TRBJ2-1; D is unresolved. The V end was cut by 2 bases, the J end by 9 bases, with 26 bases between. The germline CDR1 and CDR2 sequences are MGHRA and YSYEKL. This CDR3 region has 18 residues. CDR3 sequence: CASSQYPPDATSGFEQFF. CDR3 coding DNA: TGCGCCAGCAGCCAATACCCACCGGACGCGACTTCAGGCTTTGAGCAGTTCTTC.

This clonotype was seen many times. This rearrangement joins TRBV2 to TRBJ2-7; no firm D call. V lost 6 bases to trimming and J lost 7 bases, with 10 bases between them. Germline V CDR1 and CDR2: SNHLY, FYNNEI. The CDR3 is made up of 11 amino acids. The CDR3, as DNA: TGTGCCAGCAGCCTACTGAGGGAGCAGTACTTC. Its translation is CASSLLREQYF.

This sequence joins TRBV7-9 and TRBJ2-3; D might be TRBD1 (6 bases). CDR1 SEHNR and CDR2 FQNEAQ come from the germline V gene (reference sequence). Between the trimmed V and J ends, which lost 1 base and 5 bases, there was a span of 13 bases. The CDR3 has 15 residues. This CDR3 reads CASSLDLGAGDTQYF. CDR3 DNA: TGTGCCAGCAGCTTAGATCTGGGGGCCGGAGATACGCAGTATTTT.

This clonotype has a count of ten or more. The chain is built from TRBV19 and TRBJ1-5; D not certain. V was pared by 7 bases and J by 2 bases, with 21 bases between. In germline, CDR1 is LNHDA, CDR2 SQIVND (reference sequence). This CDR3 is 17 amino acids long. In DNA, the CDR3 is TGTGCCAGTAAAGGCCAGGATCACCGCGAGGGCAATCAGCCCCAGCATTTT. Protein product: CASKGQDHREGNQPQHF.

This clonotype was counted at least ten times. The V and J genes are TRBV19 and TRBJ1-1, with D unclear. Trimming left V 3 bases short and J 0 bases short, with 11 bases between. The CDR3 length is 15 residues. Germline-derived CDR1 and CDR2 are LNHDA and SQIVND (reference sequence). CDR3 in amino acids: CASSISRSLNTEAFF. Written as DNA, the CDR3 is TGTGCCAGTAGTATTAGTAGGAGTTTGAACACTGAAGCTTTCTTT.

This clonotype was counted at least ten times. The V gene is TRBV18, the J gene TRBJ1-2; perhaps TRBD1 as D (5 bases). Trimming removed 0 bases at V and 0 bases at J, with 8 bases between. Germline lookup yields CDR1 KGHSH and CDR2 LQKENI. The CDR3 length is 15 residues. CDR3 coding DNA: TGTGCCAGCTCACCACCGACAGAACCTAACTATGGCTACACCTTC. It codes for CASSPPTEPNYGYTF. The whole variable domain, filled in from reference TRBV18 and TRBJ1-2, reads NAGVMQNPRHLVRRRGQEARLRCSPMKGHSHVYWYRQLPEEGLKFMVYLQKENIIDESGMPKERFSAEFPKEGPSILRIQQVVRGDSAAYFCASSPPTEPNYGYTFGSGTRLTVV.

This clonotype was detected many times. The chain is built from TRBV30 and TRBJ1-6, with TRBD1 as a possible D gene (5 bases). The length of the CDR3 is 15 residues. CDR1 and CDR2 from the germline V gene are GTSNPN and SVGIG (reference sequence). Trimming cost V 5 bases and J 4 bases, with 15 bases left between them. CDR3 nucleotides: TGTGCCTGGGGGACCCAGCAGAATTATAATTCACCCCTCCACTTT. Protein product: CAWGTQQNYNSPLHF.

This clonotype was detected many times. V usage is TRBV11-2 and J usage is TRBJ1-1; D is possibly TRBD1 (5 bases). In germline, CDR1 is SGHAT, CDR2 FQNNGV. The CDR3 spans 13 residues. V dropped 7 bases and J dropped 4 bases, with 13 bases sitting between them. The CDR3 loop is CASKRIGGTEAFF. CDR3 nucleotide sequence: TGTGCCAGCAAGCGGATCGGGGGCACTGAAGCTTTCTTT.

At least ten counts were recorded for this clonotype. This chain uses TRBV6-5 with TRBJ2-1; D is possibly TRBD2 (7 bases). From germline, CDR1 is MNHEY and CDR2 SVGAGI. CDR3 size: 16 residues. The V end was cut by 3 bases, the J end by 2 bases, with 14 bases between. The CDR3, as DNA: TGTGCCAGCAGTTATGCCGGGGGGCAGGCCTACAATGAGCAGTTCTTC. Encoded protein: CASSYAGGQAYNEQFF.

This clonotype was detected many times. V is TRBV27 and J is TRBJ2-1; TRBD2 might be the D (6 bases). Germline assignment: CDR1 MNHEY and CDR2 SMNVEV (reference sequence). The CDR3 has 12 residues. Trimming left V 6 bases short and J 9 bases short, with 12 bases between. For the CDR3, the DNA is TGTGCCAGCAGCTGGGGAGGTGCTGAGCAGTTCTTC. Amino acid sequence: CASSWGGAEQFF.

This clonotype was found many times. This chain links TRBV2 with TRBJ1-1, with a weak D call TRBD1 (6 bases). Deletions cut 0 bases from V and 6 bases from J, with 29 bases between. Germline V gene data show CDR1 as SNHLY and CDR2 as FYNNEI. This CDR3 has 20 residues. CDR3 coding DNA: TGTGCCAGCAGTGAAGCCTTGGGGGCAGGGTCGATTTTGCTTTTAGCTGAAGCTTTCTTT. Translation gives CASSEALGAGSILLLAEAFF.

The chain links TRBV3-1 to TRBJ2-3, with no clear D. Germline-derived CDR1 and CDR2 are LGHDT and YNNKEL (reference sequence). The germline V and J ends were trimmed by 1 base and 2 bases, with 7 bases remaining between them. This CDR3 contains 14 residues. This CDR3 reads CASSQATHTDTQYF. As DNA, the CDR3 is TGTGCCAGCAGCCAAGCGACGCACACAGATACGCAGTATTTT.

This clonotype has at least ten counts. The rearrangement links TRBV28 to TRBJ1-2; no reliable D call. The CDR3 has 13 residues. Trimming removed 0 bases at V and 3 bases at J, with 5 bases between. The germline gives CDR1 MDHEN, CDR2 SYDVKM. Here the CDR3 reads CASSLWEDYGYTF. The CDR3 nucleotides are TGTGCCAGCAGTTTATGGGAGGACTATGGCTACACCTTC.

This clonotype was seen ten or more times. The rearrangement uses TRBV2 and TRBJ2-7, with D possibly being TRBD1 (6 bases). Trimming stripped 7 bases from V and 6 bases from J, with 16 bases between. This CDR3 comprises 13 residues. In germline, CDR1 is SNHLY, CDR2 FYNNEI. CDR3 sequence (DNA): TGTGCCAGCAACAGGGAGTGGGGAGCCGAGCAGTACTTC. This sequence encodes CASNREWGAEQYF.

This rearrangement joins TRBV20-1 to TRBJ2-3; 8 positions match TRBD2. With 3 bases clipped from V and 4 bases from J, the junction kept 6 bases outside the gene matches. This CDR3 comprises 14 residues. Germline CDR1 reads DFQATT; CDR2 reads SNEGSKA (reference sequence). CDR3 sequence: CSARVAGRSDTQYF. Written as DNA, the CDR3 is TGCAGTGCTAGGGTAGCGGGACGATCAGATACGCAGTATTTT.

The CDR3 is CSAQDGISYEQYV. The CDR3 region has the DNA TGCAGTGCTCAGGACGGGATCTCCTACGAGCAGTACGTC. The chain links TRBV20-1 to TRBJ2-7, with D possibly matching TRBD2 (5 bases). The V end lost 5 bases, the J end lost 0 bases, and 11 bases lay between the germline ends. The CDR3 is made up of 13 amino acids. Germline V lookup: CDR1 DFQATT, CDR2 SNEGSKA (reference sequence).